One and the same sample provided the 13 T cell receptor beta chains below, sequenced in a study of blood T cell repertoires in COVID-19. Data came from immunoSEQ multiplex PCR; TCRdb stores just in-frame clones and leaves some out. Of a few hundred thousand clones listed, about 82% are singletons. The sequenced sample consisted of peripheral blood. All receptors derive from a man older than 75 with acute or convalescent COVID-19.

DNA for the CDR3: TGTGCCAGCAGCCCAAAGTCGGGGACAGAGCAAGAGACCCAGTACTTC. It translates to CASSPKSGTEQETQYF. The V call is TRBV3-1 (or the pseudogene TRBV3-2), the J call TRBJ2-5; 7 positions agree with TRBD1. There are 16 residues in the CDR3. With V trimmed by 4 bases and J by 2 bases, 10 bases remained unmatched. The V gene's germline CDR1 is LGHDT and CDR2 YNNKEL (reference sequence).

The chain combines TRBV28 with TRBJ1-4; perhaps TRBD1 as D (5 bases). CDR1 is MDHEN, CDR2 SYDVKM, per germline. The CDR3 totals 16 residues. The ends were cut back, 6 bases at V and 0 bases at J, with 14 bases in the middle. The CDR3 protein is CASSSPGGSTNEKLFF. CDR3 DNA: TGTGCCAGCAGCAGCCCTGGGGGGTCAACTAATGAAAAACTGTTTTTT.

The rearrangement joins TRBV15 to TRBJ1-2, with D possibly matching TRBD1 (6 bases). The CDR3 contains 13 residues. Germline values: CDR1 LNHNV, CDR2 YYDKDF (reference sequence). The V end lost 3 bases, the J end lost 8 bases, and 13 bases lay between the germline ends. The DNA of the CDR3 is TGTGCCACCAGCAGTGCTGGACAGAGAGGCTACACCTTC. Its protein is CATSSAGQRGYTF. Combining the CDR3 with reference TRBV15 and TRBJ1-2 gives the whole variable domain DAMVIQNPRYQVTQFGKPVTLSCSQTLNHNVMYWYQQKSSQAPKLLFHYYDKDFNNEADTPDNFQSRRPNTSFCFLDIRSPGLGDTAMYLCATSSAGQRGYTFGSGTRLTVV.

The chain joins TRBV7-8 to TRBJ2-3; 8 positions agree with TRBD1. Germline-derived CDR1 and CDR2 are SGHVS and FQNEAQ. V dropped 6 bases and J dropped 4; count of bases not matched to a gene: 12. The CDR3 spans 16 residues. The CDR3 sequence is CASSRARTGWPDTQYF. CDR3 DNA: TGTGCCAGCAGTCGAGCGAGGACAGGGTGGCCAGATACGCAGTATTTT.

The CDR3 nucleotides are TGTGCCAGCAGCTTAGCAGGGACTGGAAACACCATATATTTT. Translated, it gives CASSLAGTGNTIYF. This rearrangement joins TRBV11-2 to TRBJ1-3; weak D call: TRBD1 (5 bases). Between the trimmed V and J ends, which lost 1 base and 2 bases, there was a span of 6 bases. The CDR3 extends over 14 amino acids. Germline lookup yields CDR1 SGHAT and CDR2 FQNNGV.

J is TRBJ1-5 and V is TRBV7-9; TRBD1 matches at 9 bases. Germline CDR1 is SEHNR and CDR2 is FQNEAQ (reference sequence). This CDR3 comprises 14 residues. J gave up 9 bases and V 5 bases, and 8 bases lay outside the gene matches. The CDR3, as DNA: TGTGCCAGCAGCCCGGGACAGGGTGGAGGGCCCCAGCATTTT. Residues: CASSPGQGGGPQHF.

This chain uses TRBV27 with TRBJ2-2, with TRBD2 matching over 10 bases. Looked up from germline, CDR1 is MNHEY and CDR2 is SMNVEV (reference sequence). The CDR3 spans 16 residues. The V gene end was trimmed by 4 bases and the J gene end by 7 bases; junction bases not matched to a gene: 9. The CDR3 spells CASSSASGSPGGELFF. The CDR3 DNA reads TGTGCCAGCAGTTCTGCTAGCGGGAGCCCTGGCGGGGAGCTGTTTTTT.

Only a few counts were recorded for this clone. V and J are TRBV9 and TRBJ2-3, with D possibly matching TRBD2 (5 bases). This CDR3 region has 16 residues. V was cut by 7 bases and J by 7 bases, with 25 bases left in between. Germline CDR1 SGDLS, CDR2 YYNGEE. This CDR3 reads CASGGGGSDFRHTQYF. CDR3 DNA: TGTGCCAGCGGAGGCGGCGGAAGCGACTTTAGACATACGCAGTATTTT.

The chain's CDR3 is CASRLRLAGRYQETQYF. CDR3 nucleotides: TGTGCCAGCAGGTTGAGGCTAGCGGGCCGGTACCAAGAGACCCAGTACTTC. The chain joins TRBV5-6 to TRBJ2-5, with 8 bases matching TRBD2. Unmatched junction bases numbered 12, after V lost 5 bases and J lost 0 bases. The CDR3 extends over 17 amino acids. The germline CDR1 and CDR2 sequences are SGHDT and YYEEEE.

This chain uses TRBV18 with TRBJ2-7; weak D call: TRBD1 (6 bases). V was clipped by 6 bases and J by 4 bases, with 13 bases between them. This CDR3 contains 13 residues. CDR1 is KGHSH and CDR2 is LQKENI in the germline V gene. The CDR3 DNA reads as TGTGCCAGCTCTACTCAACAGGGATACGAGCAGTACTTC. Residues: CASSTQQGYEQYF.

CDR3 bases: TGTGCCAGCAGACCCTCGGGGAGGCACGGTGAAAAACTGTTTTTT. The encoded protein is CASRPSGRHGEKLFF. The chain joins TRBV7-9 to TRBJ1-4; D unclear. This CDR3 contains 15 residues. Germline lookup yields CDR1 SEHNR and CDR2 FQNEAQ (reference sequence). V shed 6 bases and J shed 7 bases, with 18 bases lying between them.

This chain links TRBV11-2 with TRBJ2-5; possibly TRBD1 for D (6 bases). Germline V gene sequence: CDR1 SGHAT, CDR2 FQNNGV. Trimming took off 5 bases at V and 5 bases at J, with 12 bases between the two ends. The CDR3 covers 13 residues. The CDR3 here is CASSLQGLETQYF. As DNA, the CDR3 is TGTGCCAGCAGCCTACAGGGATTGGAGACCCAGTACTTC.

The sample holds one count of this clone. The genes are TRBV11-2 and TRBJ1-1, with a weak D call TRBD1 (6 bases). Germline CDR1 is SGHAT and CDR2 is FQNNGV. The length of the CDR3 is 14 residues. Trimming took off 6 bases at V and 4 bases at J, with 15 bases between the two ends. DNA of the CDR3: TGTGCCAGCAGAGGTCAGACAGGACTCACTGAAGCTTTCTTT. Its protein product is CASRGQTGLTEAFF.